The clone carrying this T cell receptor beta chain was counted only a few times. Its cognate antigen is unknown. This sample stems from a study of T cell responses to AZD1222 COVID-19 vaccine. Regarding the study as a whole: White British ancestry dominated among donors, who included more females, and clonal diversity was possibly underestimated. Spike as a whole was targeted by vaccine-associated CD4 TCRs, dominant at 160-218 and 743-854.

Profiled with immunoSEQ multiplex PCR; TCRdb holds only in-frame clones, not every one. The sample consists of roughly 40,000 clones, 90% of them appearing once. Here the sequenced sample was peripheral blood, taken 28 days after the second AZD1222 dose. This receptor was identified in an adult who received the AZD1222 COVID-19 vaccine.

The CDR3 DNA reads as TGTGCCAGTAGTCGACGGTTTCCTGATGGCTACACCTTC. It encodes CASSRRFPDGYTF. The chain has TRBV19 and TRBJ1-2; no definite D call. Trimming pared 5 bases from V and 6 bases from J, leaving 13 bases between. In germline, CDR1 is LNHDA, CDR2 SQIVND (reference sequence). This CDR3 spans 13 amino acids. Variable domain in full (rest from reference TRBV19 and TRBJ1-2): DGGITQSPKYLFRKEGQNVTLSCEQNLNHDAMYWYRQDPGQGLRLIYYSQIVNDFQKGDIAEGYSVSREKKESFPLTVTSAQKNPTAFYLCASSRRFPDGYTFGSGTRLTVV.